The 27 T cell receptor beta chains presented below share a single source sample, sequenced in a study of tumor-infiltrating lymphocytes in primary liver carcinoma. Taking about 18-30 mg of unsorted bulk tissue, the authors co-extracted RNA and DNA. With approximately 500 ng total RNA as template and a constant-region primer, TCR beta cDNA was made. It was through three nested multiplex PCR rounds of slightly modified ARM-PCR that TCR beta libraries arose. A C-beta reverse primer was combined with TRBV1-TRBV30 forward primers in the first two PCR rounds, and each round had around 11 cycles. Via MiXCR, TCRdb re-called the multiplex PCR reads, giving one row per CDR3 protein. The top ten clones hold roughly three fifths of a sample with approximately 60,000 distinct CDR3 sequences, over 65% of them seen once. Sequenced material: liver tumor tissue from sampling region 2. Subset indicated: tumor region T2, inferior pole. The receptors were sampled from a man aged 40-49 years with primary liver carcinoma and hepatitis B virus infection.

As regards this clonotype: One end of the junction does not line up with germline, which may come from a read error. The chain links TRBV4-1 to TRBJ2-1, with D hard to call. The CDR3 spans 15 residues. CDR1 is MGHRA, CDR2 YSYEKL, per germline. DNA for the CDR3: TGCGCCAGCAGCCCGCTCGGTAGCAACAATAATGAGCACTCCTTC. As protein: CASSPLGSNNNEHSF.

This clonotype was picked up a small number of times. The junction departs from germline at one end; a sequencing error may be responsible. This chain connects TRBV4-1 to TRBJ2-1, with D possibly TRBD2 on 5 matching bases. This CDR3 has 15 residues. Germline V CDR1 and CDR2: MGHRA, YSYEKL. The CDR3 region has the DNA TGCGCCAGCAGCCAAGCCGAGGGCTCCTATAATGAGCAATTCTTC. Protein sequence: CASSQAEGSYNEQFF.

As for this clonotype: Given the absence of the conserved phenylalanine or tryptophan at the CDR3 end, a read error is likely. The genes are TRBV12-3 or TRBV12-4 and TRBJ2-2; weak D call: TRBD1 (5 bases). V gave up 2 bases and J gave up 3 bases, with 13 bases separating them. This CDR3 has 16 amino acids. As DNA, the CDR3 is TGTGCCAGCAGTTTATTAGTCACCAGGGACACCGGGGAGCTGTTTTAT. It specifies CASSLLVTRDTGELFY.

Comments on this clonotype: A much more abundant neighbour one base away suggests this may be a read error. This chain links TRBV28 with TRBJ1-5, with 7 positions matching TRBD1. Trimming cost V 9 bases and J 8 bases; bases outside gene matches: 19. CDR3 length: 16 residues. Germline loops: CDR1 MDHEN, CDR2 SYDVKM. The CDR3 bases are TGTGCCAGTCAGGTGACAGGGACGAGGCCATTTAAGCCCCAGCATTTT. Residues: CASQVTGTRPFKPQHF.

Concerning this clonotype: The junction departs from germline at one end; a sequencing error may be responsible. The chain has TRBV11-2 and TRBJ2-5; D assignment may be TRBD1 or TRBD2 (5 bases each). Germline V gives CDR1 SGHAT, CDR2 FQNNGV. The CDR3 sequence is 16 residues long. The DNA for the CDR3 is TGTGCGAGCAGCCAAACTCCTGGCGAGGGGAAAGAGATCCGGTACTTC. Protein sequence: CASSQTPGEGKEIRYF.

This chain links TRBV29-1 with TRBJ2-3; D is perhaps TRBD2 (5 bases). The CDR3 sequence is 14 residues long. The V and J ends lost 4 bases and 5 bases respectively, with 16 bases between them. Germline loops: CDR1 SQVTM, CDR2 ANQGSEA. The CDR3 here is CSVGAVGTGDTQYF. CDR3 bases: TGCAGCGTTGGAGCGGTGGGAACGGGAGATACGCAGTATTTT.

The chain has TRBV6-6 and TRBJ2-7, with D hard to call. Trimming shortened V by 0 bases and J by 6 bases, and 12 bases separated the two germline ends. The CDR3 is 14 residues long. Germline V gene data show CDR1 as MNHNY and CDR2 as SVGAGI (reference sequence). In DNA form, the CDR3 reads TGTGCCAGCAGTTACTCACCTGAGGCCGTCGAGCAGTACTTC. Its translation is CASSYSPEAVEQYF.

As to this clonotype: It is likely a read error, because the conserved phenylalanine at the end of the CDR3 is missing. It is unclear where the CDR3 begins or ends on the DNA, so no DNA is shown, and the CDR3 is as TCRdb lists it. The V call is TRBV11-2, the J call TRBJ2-1; no check of the table's D call, TRBD2, against the DNA was made. Germline loops: CDR1 SGHAT, CDR2 FQNNGV. The CDR3 numbers 14 amino acids, ends counted. CDR3 amino acids: CASSSYRLVSEQLL.

A remark on this clonotype: One end of the junction does not line up with germline, which may come from a read error. This sequence joins TRBV29-1 and TRBJ2-7; no clear D. This CDR3 region has 13 residues. Looked up from germline, CDR1 is SQVTM and CDR2 is ANQGSEA. CDR3 sequence: CNVGSAIIYEQYF. As DNA, the CDR3 is TGCAACGTTGGAAGTGCCATAATCTACGAGCAGTACTTC.

This chain joins TRBV7-2 and TRBJ2-5; D call uncertain. Germline CDR1 is SGHTA and CDR2 is FQGNSA. The V and J ends lost 2 bases and 6 bases respectively, with 4 bases between them. The CDR3 covers 11 residues. CDR3 sequence reads: CASSLFQTQYF. CDR3 sequence (DNA): TGTGCCAGCAGCTTATTCCAGACCCAGTACTTC.

This clonotype was seen at least ten times. The chain is built from TRBV6-1 and TRBJ2-7; 9 bases align to TRBD2. The V gene's germline CDR1 is MNHNS and CDR2 SASEGT. V trimming: 4 bases; J trimming: 1 base; junction bases outside the gene matches: 5. This CDR3 has 15 residues. DNA for the CDR3: TGTGCCAGCAGTGTCTCGACTAGCGGATCCTACGAGCAGTACTTC. It is translated as CASSVSTSGSYEQYF.

This clonotype was observed a handful of times. This sequence may be a read error, since a much larger clone differs from it by one base. The chain carries TRBV25-1 and TRBJ1-2; the D is unclear. CDR3 length: 14 amino acids. Germline lookup yields CDR1 MGHDK and CDR2 SYGVNS. CDR3 sequence (DNA): TGTGCCAGCAGTGGTGGTGCGGGCTATTATGGCTGCACCTTC. Translated: CASSGGAGYYGCTF.

A word on this clonotype: Given a much more abundant clone one base away, this may be a read error. The rearrangement uses TRBV2 and TRBJ2-7, with D perhaps TRBD1 (5 bases). Trimming cost V 9 bases and J 6 bases, with 15 bases left between them. The CDR3 covers 12 residues. Germline V gene data show CDR1 as SNHLY and CDR2 as FYNNEI. CDR3 protein: CARSIQGREQYF. Here the CDR3 DNA reads TGTGCCAGGAGTATCCAGGGCCGCGAGCAGTACTTC. Full variable domain (rest looked up from reference TRBV2 and TRBJ2-7): EPEVTQTPSHQVTQMGQEVILRCVPISNHLYFYWYRQILGQKVEFLVSFYNNEISEKSEIFDDQFSVERPDGSNFTLKIRSTKLEDSAMYFCARSIQGREQYFGPGTRLTVT.

This clonotype has only one observation. A read error may produce the germline difference seen at one junction end. The chain is built from TRBV6-2 or TRBV6-3 and TRBJ2-5; D may be TRBD1 (6 bases). The CDR3 consists of 15 residues. Per germline, CDR1 MNHEY and CDR2 SVGEGT. CDR3 nucleotide sequence: TGTACCAGCAGGGGAACAGGAGGCCTTGGGGAGACCCAGTACTTC. Amino acid sequence: CTSRGTGGLGETQYF.

This clonotype was counted only a few times. This sequence joins TRBV5-4 and TRBJ2-1; TRBD2 matches at 7 bases. J was trimmed by 5 bases and V by 0 bases; bases with no gene match: 5. The length of the CDR3 is 15 residues. Germline V gene sequence: CDR1 SGHNT, CDR2 YYREEE (reference sequence). CDR3 region: CASSLAWTSNNEQFF. The CDR3 DNA sequence: TGTGCCAGCAGCTTGGCCTGGACTAGTAACAATGAGCAGTTCTTC.

Notes on this clonotype: At one end, the junction sequence differs from germline, possibly due to a read error. This rearrangement joins TRBV7-9 to TRBJ2-5; 7 positions agree with TRBD1. Germline V gene lookup returns CDR1 SEHNR and CDR2 FQNEAQ (reference sequence). The CDR3 loop spans 15 amino acids. DNA of the CDR3: TGTGCCAACAGCCTCACGGGACAGCAAACGGAGACCCAGTACTTC. Translating it yields CANSLTGQQTETQYF.

Regarding this clonotype: The conserved phenylalanine or tryptophan normally closing the CDR3 is absent here, so this likely arose from a read error. The chain employs TRBV12-3 or TRBV12-4 and TRBJ2-4; D gene unclear. V was shortened by 3 bases and J by 5 bases, with 5 bases between the two germline ends. The CDR3 is 12 residues long. CDR3 sequence reads: CASSLPQNIQYL. The CDR3, as DNA: TGTGCCAGCAGTTTGCCCCAAAACATTCAGTACCTC.

This clonotype was counted ten times or more. The chain joins TRBV28 to TRBJ1-6; tentatively, D is TRBD1 (6 bases). Germline CDR1 reads MDHEN; CDR2 reads SYDVKM. V was pared by 6 bases and J by 4 bases, with 10 bases between. The CDR3 runs 14 residues. The CDR3, as DNA: TGTGCCAGCAGCCCAACAGGGTATAATTCACCCCTCCACTTT. Translation: CASSPTGYNSPLHF.

Turning to this clonotype: No conserved phenylalanine or tryptophan ends this CDR3, so it is likely a read error. The chain uses TRBV29-1 and TRBJ2-7, with a possible D match to TRBD1 (6 bases). Germline V gene lookup returns CDR1 SQVTM and CDR2 ANQGSEA. Deletions cut 3 bases from V and 6 bases from J, with 15 bases between. CDR3 length equals 13 residues. The CDR3 is CSVESQGNGEQYS. CDR3 bases: TGCAGCGTTGAGTCGCAGGGGAACGGCGAGCAGTACTCC.

A note on this clonotype: This may arise from a read error, as a much more abundant clone is one base away. The chain uses TRBV5-1 and TRBJ1-2; no clear D. This CDR3 region has 14 residues. Per germline, CDR1 SGHRS and CDR2 YFSETQ. V was trimmed by 5 bases and J by 0 bases, leaving 11 bases between them. In DNA, the CDR3 is TGCGCCAGCAGTATGCACGGACCTAACTATGGCTACACCTTC. The encoded protein is CASSMHGPNYGYTF.

In this sample, this clonotype turned up many times. This chain uses TRBV29-1 with TRBJ2-5, with D uncertain. Germline V gene data show CDR1 as SQVTM and CDR2 as ANQGSEA. V was clipped by 1 base and J by 1 base, with 13 bases between them. CDR3 length: 15 residues. In nucleotides, the CDR3 is TGCAGCGTTGAAGGACCCGGGCACTTCCAAGAGACCCAGTACTTC. This gives the protein CSVEGPGHFQETQYF.

This clonotype was counted ten times or more. The rearrangement uses TRBV18 and TRBJ1-4, with a tentative D call TRBD1 (5 bases). The CDR3 consists of 17 residues. Per the germline V gene, CDR1 is KGHSH and CDR2 is LQKENI. Trimming removed 3 bases at V and 4 bases at J, with 18 bases between. The CDR3: CASSPTWDGKNNEKLFF. The CDR3 nucleotides are TGTGCCAGCTCACCGACCTGGGACGGAAAAAATAATGAAAAACTGTTTTTT.

For this clonotype: Because the CDR3 is missing its conserved closing phenylalanine or tryptophan, this is likely a read error. This chain connects TRBV5-1 to TRBJ2-5; 7 positions match TRBD2. This CDR3 is built from 16 residues. Germline CDR1 reads SGHRS; CDR2 reads YFSETQ. With V trimmed by 0 bases and J by 1 base, 6 bases remained unmatched. CDR3 in DNA: TGCGCCAGCAGCTTGGCTGGGCGGGGGATCCAAGAGACCCAGTACTTA. Translation gives CASSLAGRGIQETQYL.

The chain has TRBV5-4 and TRBJ2-7; weak D call: TRBD1 (6 bases). CDR1 and CDR2 from the germline V gene are SGHNT and YYREEE (reference sequence). This CDR3 spans 14 amino acids. Between the trimmed V and J ends, which lost 2 bases and 7 bases, there was a span of 16 bases. The CDR3 here is CASSLGQSGYEQYF. CDR3 coding DNA: TGTGCCAGCAGCTTAGGACAGAGTGGCTATGAGCAGTACTTC.

To note about this clonotype: One end of the junction does not line up with germline, which may come from a read error. The rearrangement uses TRBV11-2 and TRBJ1-2, with D unresolved. Germline assignment: CDR1 SGHAT and CDR2 FQNNGV. This CDR3 comprises 15 residues. The CDR3 region is CASNLGGRALGGYTF. The DNA of the CDR3 is TGTGCAAGCAACTTAGGTGGGAGAGCCCTAGGAGGCTACACCTTC.

With regard to this clonotype: An end of the junction does not agree with germline; a read error may underlie this. The chain is built from TRBV6-1 and TRBJ1-6; D is unresolved. Germline V gene lookup returns CDR1 MNHNS and CDR2 SASEGT. CDR3 length equals 16 residues. In DNA, the CDR3 is TGTGCCAGCACTCGCCGGCCGGGCGGGTATAATTCACCCCTCCTCTTT. The encoded protein is CASTRRPGGYNSPLLF.

The chain couples TRBV29-1 to TRBJ1-3; D ambiguous. This CDR3 spans 12 amino acids. Per the germline V gene, CDR1 is SQVTM and CDR2 is ANQGSEA. Here the CDR3 DNA reads TGCAGTGCAAAGGGTAATGGAAACACCATATATTTT. Translation: CSAKGNGNTIYF.